Below are 17 T cell receptor beta chains sequenced from a single sample in a study of CD4+ T cells in melanoma (dated by TCRdb to 2021 to 2024). The library was generated by the immunoSEQ multiplex PCR assay. Entries here come from immuneACCESS through TCRdb and include only in-frame sequences with V and J called. Some clones fail to appear in such tables; in the studies checked, an unresolved V gene covers under half of the shortfall, and the cause of the remainder is unknown. Counted in this sample were 9,000 to 10,000 clones; 70% to 80% of them appeared once. The top ten clones comprise 20% to 25% of the sample. The specimen sequenced was tumor tissue. The receptors shown here come from a human donor with melanoma.

This clone was detected only a few times. The chain links TRBV29-1 to TRBJ2-1; TRBD2 matches at 9 bases. V was clipped by 4 bases and J by 3 bases; unmatched bases: 7. This CDR3 is 15 amino acids long. Germline CDR1 reads SQVTM; CDR2 reads ANQGSEA. Here the CDR3 reads CSVAERGARYNEQFF. CDR3 coding DNA: TGCAGCGTTGCTGAGCGGGGGGCTCGCTACAATGAGCAGTTCTTC.

This clone was seen only a few times. This chain uses TRBV7-2 with TRBJ1-6; D unresolved. The CDR3 runs 13 residues. With 1 base removed from V and 7 bases from J, the gap between germline ends came to 5 bases. Looked up from germline, CDR1 is SGHTA and CDR2 is FQGNSA. CDR3 DNA sequence: TGTGCCAGCAGCTTAGGCCCCAATTCACCCCTCCACTTT. Translating it yields CASSLGPNSPLHF.

The chain joins TRBV5-1 to TRBJ1-1; tentative D call: TRBD1 (6 bases). The V end was cut by 5 bases, the J end by 0 bases, with 17 bases between. This CDR3 spans 16 amino acids. From germline, CDR1 is SGHRS and CDR2 YFSETQ. CDR3 amino acids: CASSSRGGGLNTEAFF. CDR3 DNA: TGCGCCAGCAGTTCCCGGGGTGGGGGCTTGAACACTGAAGCTTTCTTT.

The V call is TRBV7-3, the J call TRBJ1-6, with 7 bases aligning to TRBD1. This CDR3 spans 15 amino acids. After removal of 5 bases from V and 5 bases from J, the junction contained 6 bases not matched to a gene. Looked up from germline, CDR1 is SGHTA and CDR2 is FQGTGA. This chain's CDR3 is CASSLTGSHNSPLHF. Here the CDR3 DNA reads TGTGCCAGCAGCCTGACAGGGAGTCATAATTCACCCCTCCACTTT.

The J gene is TRBJ1-2, the V gene TRBV5-4; tentative D call: TRBD1 (6 bases). With 0 bases removed from V and 8 bases from J, the gap between germline ends came to 17 bases. Germline assignment: CDR1 SGHNT and CDR2 YYREEE (reference sequence). The CDR3 contains 15 residues. The DNA of the CDR3 is TGTGCCAGCAGCTTGGTGGGGGGGCCGTTGGAGGGCTACACCTTC. Its protein product is CASSLVGGPLEGYTF. Looking up the rest from reference TRBV5-4 and TRBJ1-2 gives the full variable domain: ETGVTQSPTHLIKTRGQQVTLRCSSQSGHNTVSWYQQALGQGPQFIFQYYREEENGRGNFPPRFSGLQFPNYSSELNVNALELDDSALYLCASSLVGGPLEGYTFGSGTRLTVV.

The rearrangement links TRBV5-1 to TRBJ2-2; D is uncertain. The CDR3 totals 14 residues. The V end was cut by 2 bases, the J end by 3 bases, with 8 bases between. Germline V CDR1 and CDR2: SGHRS, YFSETQ. The CDR3, as DNA: TGCGCCAGCAGCTTTGTGGGCGACACCGGGGAGCTGTTTTTT. Its protein is CASSFVGDTGELFF.

The chain is built from TRBV5-6 and TRBJ2-4, with 9 bases matching TRBD2. Germline loops: CDR1 SGHDT, CDR2 YYEEEE. V was pared by 5 bases and J by 13 bases, with 10 bases of the junction left unmatched. The CDR3 has 13 amino acids. The CDR3 spells CASSRAGGGAQYF. For the CDR3, the DNA is TGTGCCAGCAGTCGGGCTGGCGGGGGGGCCCAGTACTTC.

The V call is TRBV11-3, the J call TRBJ1-5, with D uncertain. Trimming took off 1 base at V and 9 bases at J, with 19 bases between the two ends. This CDR3 spans 16 amino acids. Germline lookup yields CDR1 SGHNT and CDR2 YENEEA. The CDR3: CASSLGVRAAVGPQHF. The CDR3 DNA is TGTGCCAGCAGCTTAGGTGTGCGGGCGGCCGTAGGGCCCCAGCATTTT. Based on the CDR3 plus reference TRBV11-3 and TRBJ1-5, the full variable domain is EAGVVQSPRYKIIEKKQPVAFWCNPISGHNTLYWYLQNLGQGPELLIRYENEEAVDDSQLPKDRFSAERLKGVDSTLKIQPAELGDSAVYLCASSLGVRAAVGPQHFGDGTRLSIL.

The gene calls are TRBV5-1 and TRBJ1-4, with a weak D call TRBD1 (5 bases). CDR1 is SGHRS, CDR2 YFSETQ, per germline. V was cut by 2 bases and J by 2 bases, with 10 bases left in between. CDR3 length: 15 residues. The CDR3 DNA is TGCGCCAGCAGCTTCCGGGGGAGGACTAATGAAAAACTGTTTTTT. Protein sequence: CASSFRGRTNEKLFF.

Notes on this clone: This probably arose from a read error, given a far larger clone one base away. Other DNA sequences from this sample encode an identical CDR3 as well. This rearrangement joins TRBV5-1 to TRBJ1-1; D gene uncertain. This CDR3 spans 16 amino acids. V was cut by 0 bases and J by 0 bases, with 12 bases left in between. CDR1 and CDR2 (germline): SGHRS, YFSETQ. The CDR3 DNA is TGCGCCAGCAGCTTGGGTTCTTGGGGATTGAACACTGAAGCTTTCTTT. Its translation is CASSLGSWGLNTEAFF.

V is TRBV5-5 and J is TRBJ1-6; 10 positions match TRBD1. The CDR3 covers 16 residues. V was pared by 0 bases and J by 7 bases, with 4 bases of the junction left unmatched. Looked up from germline, CDR1 is SGHKS and CDR2 is YYEKEE (reference sequence). The CDR3 nucleotides read TGTGCCAGCAGCTTGGAATGGGACAGGGGAAATTCACCCCTCCACTTT. Translated: CASSLEWDRGNSPLHF.

The chain is built from TRBV13 and TRBJ2-7; D is uncertain. The V gene lost 0 bases and the J gene lost 4 bases, with 7 bases spanning the gap. CDR3 length equals 13 residues. CDR1 PRHDT and CDR2 FYEKMQ come from the germline V gene (reference sequence). The CDR3 DNA reads TGTGCCAGCAGCTTAGGCTCCGGGTACGAGCAGTACTTC. It encodes CASSLGSGYEQYF.

The CDR3 nucleotides are TGTGCCAGCAGCTTAGAGGCCGGAAACACCATATATTTT. Translation gives CASSLEAGNTIYF. The chain is built from TRBV7-6 and TRBJ1-3; no clear D. CDR1 is SGHVS and CDR2 is FNYEAQ in the germline V gene. Trimming shortened V by 1 base and J by 4 bases, and 5 bases separated the two germline ends. The CDR3 loop spans 13 amino acids.

This clone occurred once. The chain links TRBV11-2 to TRBJ2-2, with D hard to call. The V and J ends lost 5 bases and 2 bases respectively, with 12 bases between them. Germline loops: CDR1 SGHAT, CDR2 FQNNGV. The CDR3 totals 15 residues. As DNA, the CDR3 is TGTGCCAGCAGCCCGGACCGTTATAACACCGGGGAGCTGTTTTTT. This codes for CASSPDRYNTGELFF.

The rearrangement uses TRBV2 and TRBJ1-6; possible D gene TRBD1, 6 bases. The germline V and J ends were trimmed by 9 bases and 14 bases, with 17 bases remaining between them. The germline V gene encodes CDR1 SNHLY and CDR2 FYNNEI. The CDR3 is made up of 12 amino acids. DNA for the CDR3: TGTGCCAGGTCTGGGGGGGGCGCCTCCCTCCACTTT. Translated: CARSGGGASLHF.

V and J are TRBV29-1 and TRBJ2-3; the D call may be TRBD1 or TRBD2 (5 bases each). This CDR3 has 15 residues. Germline CDR1 and CDR2: SQVTM and ANQGSEA. Trimming removed 1 base at V and 0 bases at J, with 11 bases between. This chain's CDR3 is CSVEGDGSSTDTQYF. CDR3 in DNA: TGCAGCGTTGAAGGGGACGGTTCTAGCACAGATACGCAGTATTTT.

The rearrangement uses TRBV25-1 and TRBJ2-5; D is undetermined. In germline, CDR1 is MGHDK, CDR2 SYGVNS. Trimming shortened V by 8 bases and J by 5 bases, and 18 bases separated the two germline ends. This CDR3 contains 14 residues. The CDR3 DNA reads as TGTGCCAGCCAACCCCCCTGGCAGCAGGAGACCCAGTACTTC. Its translation is CASQPPWQQETQYF. The entire variable domain, with the rest obtained from reference TRBV25-1 and TRBJ2-5, is as follows: EADIYQTPRYLVIGTGKKITLECSQTMGHDKMYWYQQDPGMELHLIHYSYGVNSTEKGDLSSESTVSRIRTEHFPLTLESARPSHTSQYLCASQPPWQQETQYFGPGTRLLVL.